One and the same sample provided the 12 T cell receptor beta chains below, sequenced in a study of blood T cells in healthy people across ages. A second about 7 to 12 cycle PCR used barcoded and J-beta primers. TCRdb re-called the 5' RACE reads with MiXCR, one entry per CDR3 protein. This table has fewer than 600,000 distinct CDR3 sequences, about a quarter appearing once. These same records also appear under a second study, on T cells of mothers and their children.

Sequenced: blood. Receptors originate from a boy between 2 and 15 years old in good health.

This clonotype was found a few times. The genes are TRBV5-1 and TRBJ2-5; 7 nucleotides match TRBD2. The J call is uncertain, as TRBJ2-7 better fits the DNA end. CDR3 size: 14 residues. Germline V gene lookup returns CDR1 SGHRS and CDR2 YFSETQ. CDR3 coding DNA: TGCGCCAGCAGCCTCGCGGGGGTTAGCGACGAGCAGTACTTC. The encoded protein is CASSLAGVSDEQYF.

V usage is TRBV3-1 and J usage is TRBJ2-1; D possibly corresponds to TRBD2 (7 bases). This CDR3 is 15 amino acids long. V dropped 4 bases and J dropped 8 bases, with 18 bases sitting between them. CDR1 and CDR2 (germline): LGHDT, YNNKEL (reference sequence). CDR3 residues: CASSPVGGGRDEQFF. The CDR3 DNA reads TGTGCCAGCAGCCCCGTCGGCGGGGGCAGGGATGAGCAGTTCTTC.

In this sample, this clonotype turned up a few times. The chain couples TRBV6-2 or TRBV6-3 to TRBJ2-2; TRBD1 aligns across 8 bases. This CDR3 has 14 residues. Germline CDR1 is MNHEY and CDR2 is SVGEGT. Germline trimming cut 7 bases from V and 5 bases from J; bases unmatched to any gene: 6. CDR3 bases: TGTGCCAGCAAGGGACAGGTCGAGACCGGGGAGCTGTTTTTT. As protein: CASKGQVETGELFF.

The chain employs TRBV4-1 and TRBJ2-5; 8 positions agree with TRBD2. The better agreement between TRBJ2-1 and the DNA end casts doubt on the J call. Germline CDR1 MGHRA, CDR2 YSYEKL. This CDR3 has 16 amino acids. The CDR3 DNA is TGCGCCAGCAGACAGGAGCGGGAGAGTACCTACAATGAGCAGTTCTTC. Translated: CASRQERESTYNEQFF.

The CDR3 DNA follows: TGTGCCAGCAGGCAGACTGGAAACACCATATATTTT. Translated, it gives CASRQTGNTIYF. This chain uses TRBV12-3 or TRBV12-4 with TRBJ1-3; no clear D. V was clipped by 6 bases and J by 2 bases, with 5 bases between them. The CDR3 sequence is 12 residues long.

This clonotype was seen just once. The genes are TRBV20-1 and TRBJ2-1, with TRBD2 matching over 8 bases. V was pared by 5 bases and J by 7 bases, with 7 bases of the junction left unmatched. The germline V gene has CDR1 DFQATT and CDR2 SNEGSKA (reference sequence). The CDR3 spans 13 residues. The CDR3 here is CSAPMGGRNEQFF. CDR3 nucleotides: TGCAGTGCTCCCATGGGCGGGAGGAATGAGCAGTTCTTC.

This chain's CDR3 is CASSLGHQKETQYF. In DNA, the CDR3 is TGTGCCAGCAGCTTAGGACATCAGAAAGAGACCCAGTACTTC. The gene calls are TRBV7-2 and TRBJ2-1; D is undetermined. The DNA end is more similar to TRBJ2-5, so the J call may be wrong. The CDR3 loop spans 14 amino acids. CDR1 SGHTA and CDR2 FQGNSA come from the germline V gene.

This clonotype has only a few counts. The chain joins TRBV5-1 to TRBJ2-5, with TRBD1 identical over 12 bases. The closer fit of TRBJ2-7 to the DNA end suggests the J call may be wrong. CDR1 and CDR2 (germline): SGHRS, YFSETQ. This CDR3 comprises 15 residues. CDR3 coding DNA: TGCGCCAGCAGCTCCGCGGGACAGGGGGCTCGCGAGCAGTACTTC. This encodes CASSSAGQGAREQYF.

This clonotype turned up a few times. The rearrangement uses TRBV6-6 and TRBJ2-6; D perhaps matches TRBD2 (6 bases). CDR1 is MNHNY, CDR2 SVGAGI, per germline (reference sequence). The CDR3 sequence is 16 residues long. V was cut by 4 bases and J by 11 bases, with 21 bases left in between. CDR3 DNA sequence: TGTGCCAGCAGTTCAAAACGTGGGGGGATTGGGCACGTCCTGACTTTC. Amino acid sequence: CASSSKRGGIGHVLTF.

This clonotype has a handful of counts. V usage is TRBV5-1 and J usage is TRBJ1-5, with 8 nucleotides matching TRBD1. J was trimmed by 1 base and V by 0 bases; bases with no gene match: 0. Germline CDR1 SGHRS, CDR2 YFSETQ. The length of the CDR3 is 15 residues. CDR3 sequence: CASSLGTGSNQPQHF. In DNA form, the CDR3 reads TGCGCCAGCAGCTTGGGGACAGGGAGCAATCAGCCCCAGCATTTT.

This clonotype was seen a handful of times. Here the CDR3 reads CASSPGTGVTQYF. CDR3 sequence (DNA): TGTGCCAGCAGCCCCGGGACGGGGGTGACCCAGTACTTC. The genes are TRBV3-1 and TRBJ2-1, with D perhaps TRBD2 (6 bases). The end of the DNA fits TRBJ2-5 better, so the J call may be wrong. Looked up from germline, CDR1 is LGHDT and CDR2 is YNNKEL (reference sequence). CDR3 size: 13 residues.

This clonotype was counted between two and nine times. The J gene is TRBJ2-3, the V gene TRBV7-3; 10 nucleotides match TRBD2. This CDR3 is 18 amino acids long. CDR1 and CDR2 from the germline V gene are SGHTA and FQGTGA. The V and J ends lost 1 base and 2 bases, in that order; junction bases with no gene match: 9. CDR3 residues: CASSLKQRGGRDTDTQYF. The CDR3 DNA follows: TGTGCCAGCAGCTTAAAGCAGCGGGGGGGCCGTGACACAGATACGCAGTATTTT.